This passage covers 4 T cell receptor beta chains from one sample sequenced in a study of blood T cell repertoires in COVID-19 (dated by TCRdb to the early 2020s). To prepare the library, the immunoSEQ multiplex PCR assay was applied. In its TCRdb copy, this immuneACCESS table keeps in-frame sequences only and misses some clones. Where compared with another copy, unresolved V genes explain less than half of these, and the others have no known cause. The sample records 310,000 or so clones, 88% of which are singletons. Clones ranked in the top ten supply roughly 4% of the sample. What was sequenced was peripheral blood. These TCRs come from a woman between 45 and 60 years old with active or convalescent COVID-19.

This clone has a handful of counts. The CDR3 reads CASSQGNRREKLFF. Here the CDR3 DNA reads TGTGCCAGCAGCCAAGGCAACAGAAGAGAAAAACTGTTTTTT. The chain combines TRBV3-1 (or the pseudogene TRBV3-2) with TRBJ1-4, with no clear D. CDR1 is LGHDT and CDR2 is YNNKEL in the germline V gene (reference sequence). The CDR3 has 14 amino acids. Between the trimmed V and J ends, which lost 1 base and 8 bases, there was a span of 11 bases.

This chain links TRBV10-3 with TRBJ1-2; D is possibly TRBD1 (6 bases). Germline-derived CDR1 and CDR2 are ENHRY and SYGVKD. Trimming shortened V by 6 bases and J by 0 bases, and 11 bases separated the two germline ends. The CDR3 has 14 residues. Here the CDR3 reads CAIRRDTTNYGYTF. The CDR3 DNA follows: TGTGCCATCAGGAGGGACACCACTAACTATGGCTACACCTTC.

The genes are TRBV6-1 and TRBJ2-1, with D perhaps matching TRBD2 (6 bases). Between the trimmed V and J ends, which lost 2 bases and 8 bases, there was a span of 10 bases. CDR1 and CDR2 from the germline V gene are MNHNS and SASEGT. The CDR3 spans 13 residues. CDR3 DNA sequence: TGTGCCAGCAGTGAACTCTGGGGGGATGAGCAGTTCTTC. It yields the protein CASSELWGDEQFF.

V is TRBV2 and J is TRBJ2-7; TRBD1 matches at 7 bases. Germline lookup yields CDR1 SNHLY and CDR2 FYNNEI. The J segment lost 4 bases and the V segment lost 3 bases, leaving 9 bases of the junction unmatched. The CDR3 contains 15 residues. The CDR3 DNA follows: TGTGCCAGCAGTGAGTCAGGGGGAGAGCCATACGAGCAGTACTTC. Protein: CASSESGGEPYEQYF.